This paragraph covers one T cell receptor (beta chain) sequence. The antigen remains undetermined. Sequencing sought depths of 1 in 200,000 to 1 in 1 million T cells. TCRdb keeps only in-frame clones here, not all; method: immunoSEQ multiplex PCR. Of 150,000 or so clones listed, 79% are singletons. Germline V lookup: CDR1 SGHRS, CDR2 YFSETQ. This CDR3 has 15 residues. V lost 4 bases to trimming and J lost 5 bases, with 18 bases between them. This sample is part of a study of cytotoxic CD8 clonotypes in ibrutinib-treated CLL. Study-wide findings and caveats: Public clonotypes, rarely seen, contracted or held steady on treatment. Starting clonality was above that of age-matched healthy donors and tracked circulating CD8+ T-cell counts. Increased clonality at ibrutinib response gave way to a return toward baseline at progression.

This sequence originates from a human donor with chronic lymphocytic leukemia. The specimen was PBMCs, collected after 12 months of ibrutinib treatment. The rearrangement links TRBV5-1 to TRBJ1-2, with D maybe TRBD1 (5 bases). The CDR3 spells CASSPLGAVFYGYTF. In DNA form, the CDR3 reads TGCGCCAGCAGCCCCCTCGGGGCAGTGTTTTATGGCTACACCTTC.